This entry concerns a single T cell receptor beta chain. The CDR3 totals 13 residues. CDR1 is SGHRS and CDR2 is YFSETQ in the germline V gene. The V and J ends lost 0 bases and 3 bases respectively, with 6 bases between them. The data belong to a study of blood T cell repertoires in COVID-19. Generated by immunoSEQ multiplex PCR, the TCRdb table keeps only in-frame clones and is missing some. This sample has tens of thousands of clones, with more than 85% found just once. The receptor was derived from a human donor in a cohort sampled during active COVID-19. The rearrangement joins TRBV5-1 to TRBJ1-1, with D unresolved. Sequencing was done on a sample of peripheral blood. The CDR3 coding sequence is TGCGCCAGCAGCTTGGGGGCTGACACTGAAGCTTTCTTT. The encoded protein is CASSLGADTEAFF.